These T cell receptor beta chains were read from a single sample in a study of cytomegalovirus exposure and HLA in healthy donors. Produced via immunoSEQ multiplex PCR; TCRdb's table is partial and in-frame only. The sample carries roughly 60,000 clones, more than 90% recorded once. The sequencing input was PBMCs. The receptors shown here come from a man aged 18 to 29 in good health and CMV-seronegative. Both conserved end residues are part of each CDR3.

>13|TRBV30|TRBJ1-1
CAWSVRGRIEAFF
>16|TRBV9|TRBJ2-2
CASSVDGRLNTGELFF
>16|TRBV5-5|TRBJ1-2
CASSKGTGVLNYGYTF
>16|TRBV28|TRBJ2-7
CASSFPSSGPTYEQYF
>17|TRBV6-8|TRBJ2-5
CASSYPMDRAISETQYF
>16|TRBV5-1|TRBJ1-3
CASSSSDRVTGNTIYF
>15|TRBV4-1|TRBJ1-1
CASSQGGHLNTEAFF
>15|TRBV29-1|TRBJ2-3
CSVEDRDRDADTQYF
>14|TRBV29-1|TRBJ2-3
CSVKMVAGYDTQYF
>14|TRBV19|TRBJ2-2
CASSMTGRAGELFF
>15|TRBV7-2|TRBJ2-2
CASSFGTGRAGELFF
>11|TRBV20-1|TRBJ2-7
CSASPSYEQYF
>18|TRBV9|TRBJ2-1
CASSVGGQAGRGNNEQFF
>16|TRBV9|TRBJ2-5
CASSPLASGSPETQYF
>13|TRBV18|TRBJ1-1
CASSPTGRTEAFF
>12|TRBV27|TRBJ2-7
CASAGQGYEQYF
>17|TRBV5-1|TRBJ2-5
CASSLGLAGGPGETQYF
>16|TRBV7-3|TRBJ1-2
CASSLLRGWSLYGYTF